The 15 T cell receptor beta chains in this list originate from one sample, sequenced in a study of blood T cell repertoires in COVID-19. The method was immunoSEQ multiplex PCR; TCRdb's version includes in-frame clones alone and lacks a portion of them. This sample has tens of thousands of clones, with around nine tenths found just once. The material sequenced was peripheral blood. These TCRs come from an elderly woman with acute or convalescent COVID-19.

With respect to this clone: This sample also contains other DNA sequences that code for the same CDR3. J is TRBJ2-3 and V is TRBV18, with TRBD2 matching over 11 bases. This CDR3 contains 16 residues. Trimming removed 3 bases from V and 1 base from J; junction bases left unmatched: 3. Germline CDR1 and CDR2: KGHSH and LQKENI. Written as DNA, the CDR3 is TGTGCCAGCTCACCCCTAGCGGGGGGCCGCACAGATACGCAGTATTTT. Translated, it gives CASSPLAGGRTDTQYF.

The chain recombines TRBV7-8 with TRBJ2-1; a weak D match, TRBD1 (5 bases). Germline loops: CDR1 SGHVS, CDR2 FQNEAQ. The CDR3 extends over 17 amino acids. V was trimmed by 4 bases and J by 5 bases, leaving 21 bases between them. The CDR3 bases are TGTGCCAGCAGCTCACTCCCTCGGTGGGGCCAGAACAATGAGCAGTTCTTC. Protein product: CASSSLPRWGQNNEQFF.

The CDR3 sequence is CASSRGAESSYEQYF. CDR3 DNA sequence: TGTGCCAGCTCCCGCGGGGCGGAAAGCTCCTACGAGCAGTACTTC. The J gene is TRBJ2-7, the V gene TRBV18; the D gene is possibly TRBD2 (6 bases). The V end lost 6 bases, the J end lost 0 bases, and 15 bases lay between the germline ends. The germline V gene has CDR1 KGHSH and CDR2 LQKENI. This CDR3 contains 15 residues.

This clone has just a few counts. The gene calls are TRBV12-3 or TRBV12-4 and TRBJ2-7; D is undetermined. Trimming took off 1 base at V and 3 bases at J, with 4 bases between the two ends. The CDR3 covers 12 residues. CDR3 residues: CASSLDNYEQYF. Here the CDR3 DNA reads TGTGCCAGCAGTTTAGATAACTACGAGCAGTACTTC.

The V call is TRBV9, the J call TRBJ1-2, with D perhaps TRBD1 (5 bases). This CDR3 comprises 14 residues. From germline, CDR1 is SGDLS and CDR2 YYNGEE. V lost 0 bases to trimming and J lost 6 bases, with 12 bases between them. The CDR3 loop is CASSVETGGNGYTF. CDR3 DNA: TGTGCCAGCAGCGTAGAAACGGGGGGGAATGGCTACACCTTC.

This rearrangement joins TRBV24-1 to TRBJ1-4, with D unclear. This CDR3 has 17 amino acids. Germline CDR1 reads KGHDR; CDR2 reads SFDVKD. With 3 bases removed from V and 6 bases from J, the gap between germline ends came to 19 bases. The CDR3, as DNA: TGTGCCACCAGTGATCCGCCCCAGGAGGTGGGTCATGAAAAACTGTTTTTT. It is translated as CATSDPPQEVGHEKLFF.

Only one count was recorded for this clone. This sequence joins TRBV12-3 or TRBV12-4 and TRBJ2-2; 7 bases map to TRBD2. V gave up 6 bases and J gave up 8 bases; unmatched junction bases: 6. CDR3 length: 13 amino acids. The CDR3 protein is CASRRTSGGELFF. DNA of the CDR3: TGTGCCAGCAGGCGGACTAGTGGGGGGGAGCTGTTTTTT.

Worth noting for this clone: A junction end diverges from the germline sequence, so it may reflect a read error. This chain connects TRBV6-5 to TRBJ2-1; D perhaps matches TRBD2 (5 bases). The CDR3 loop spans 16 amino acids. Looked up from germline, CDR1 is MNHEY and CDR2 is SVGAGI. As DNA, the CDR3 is TGTGCCAGCAATTACCACGTGGGAGTCAGTTTCAATGAGCAGTTCTTC. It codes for CASNYHVGVSFNEQFF.

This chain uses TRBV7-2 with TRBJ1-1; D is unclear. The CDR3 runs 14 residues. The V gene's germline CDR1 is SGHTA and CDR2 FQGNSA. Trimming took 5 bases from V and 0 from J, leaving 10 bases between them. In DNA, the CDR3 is TGTGCCAGCAGCGCGGGAACATTGAACACTGAAGCTTTCTTT. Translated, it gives CASSAGTLNTEAFF.

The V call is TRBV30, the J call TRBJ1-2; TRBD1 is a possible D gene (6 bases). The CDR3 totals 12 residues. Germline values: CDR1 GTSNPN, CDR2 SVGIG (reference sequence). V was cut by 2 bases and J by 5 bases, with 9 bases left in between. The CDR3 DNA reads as TGTGCCTGGAGTCCGACAGGTTATGGCTACACCTTC. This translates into CAWSPTGYGYTF.

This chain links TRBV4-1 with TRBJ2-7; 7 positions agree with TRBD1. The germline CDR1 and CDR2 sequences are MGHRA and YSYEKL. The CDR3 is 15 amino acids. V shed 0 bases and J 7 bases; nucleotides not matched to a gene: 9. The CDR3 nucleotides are TGCGCCAGCAGCCAAGACGACAGGGTATGGGCAGAGCAGTACTTC. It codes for CASSQDDRVWAEQYF.

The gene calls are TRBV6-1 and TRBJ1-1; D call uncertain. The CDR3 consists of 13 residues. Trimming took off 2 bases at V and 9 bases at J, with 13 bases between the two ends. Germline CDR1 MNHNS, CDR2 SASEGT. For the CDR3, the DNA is TGTGCCAGCAGTGAATTAACTCCTCCCCAAGCTTTCTTT. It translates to CASSELTPPQAFF.

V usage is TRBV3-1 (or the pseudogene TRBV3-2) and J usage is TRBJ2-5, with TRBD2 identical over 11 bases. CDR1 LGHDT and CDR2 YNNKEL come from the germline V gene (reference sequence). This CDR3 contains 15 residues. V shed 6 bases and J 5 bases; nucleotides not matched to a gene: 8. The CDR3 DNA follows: TGTGCCAGCAGTATACTAGCGGGAGAAGGGGAGACCCAGTACTTC. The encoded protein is CASSILAGEGETQYF.

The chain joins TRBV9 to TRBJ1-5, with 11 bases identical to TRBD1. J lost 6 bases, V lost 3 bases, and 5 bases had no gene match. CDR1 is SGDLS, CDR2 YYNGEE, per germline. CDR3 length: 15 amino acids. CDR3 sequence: CASSAGTGGGQPQHF. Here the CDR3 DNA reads TGTGCCAGCAGCGCGGGGACAGGGGGAGGTCAGCCCCAGCATTTT.

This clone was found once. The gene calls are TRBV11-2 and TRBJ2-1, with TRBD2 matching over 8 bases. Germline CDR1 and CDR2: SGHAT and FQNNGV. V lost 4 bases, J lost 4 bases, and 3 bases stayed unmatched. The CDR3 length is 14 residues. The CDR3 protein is CASSWREAYNEQFF. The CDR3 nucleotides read TGTGCCAGCAGCTGGCGGGAGGCGTACAATGAGCAGTTCTTC. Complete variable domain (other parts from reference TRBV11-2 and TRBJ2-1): EAGVAQSPRYKIIEKRQSVAFWCNPISGHATLYWYQQILGQGPKLLIQFQNNGVVDDSQLPKDRFSAERLKGVDSTLKIQPAKLEDSAVYLCASSWREAYNEQFFGPGTRLTVL.